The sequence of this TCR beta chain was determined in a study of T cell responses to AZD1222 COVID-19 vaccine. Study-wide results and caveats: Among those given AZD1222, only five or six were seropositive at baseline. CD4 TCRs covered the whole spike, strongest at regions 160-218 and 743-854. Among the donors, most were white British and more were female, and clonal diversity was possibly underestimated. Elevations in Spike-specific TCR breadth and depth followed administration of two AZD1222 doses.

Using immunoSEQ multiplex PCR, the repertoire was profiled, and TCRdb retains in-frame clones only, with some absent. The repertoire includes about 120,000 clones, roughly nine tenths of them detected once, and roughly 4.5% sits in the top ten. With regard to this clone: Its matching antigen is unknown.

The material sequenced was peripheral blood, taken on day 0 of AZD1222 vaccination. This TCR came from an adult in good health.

CDR3 region: CASSPTGTGADFSGNTIYF. The DNA of the CDR3 is TGTGCCAGCTCACCGACCGGGACAGGGGCTGACTTCTCTGGAAACACCATATATTTT. The chain couples TRBV18 to TRBJ1-3; TRBD1 agrees at 10 bases. This CDR3 comprises 19 residues. J lost 0 bases, V lost 3 bases, and 11 bases had no gene match. Per germline, CDR1 KGHSH and CDR2 LQKENI.